The 22 T cell receptor beta chains presented below share a single source sample, sequenced in a study of T cell responses to AZD1222 COVID-19 vaccine. Sequenced by immunoSEQ multiplex PCR; TCRdb stores in-frame clones only, minus some. Of over 85,000 clones listed, more than 80% are singletons. Here the sequenced sample was peripheral blood, taken on day 0 of AZD1222 vaccination. These receptors originate from an adult in good health.

V gene TRBV3-1 (or the pseudogene TRBV3-2) combines with J gene TRBJ2-1, with TRBD2 identical over 8 bases. J lost 4 bases, V lost 2 bases, and 7 bases had no gene match. Germline loops: CDR1 LGHDT, CDR2 YNNKEL (reference sequence). The CDR3 extends over 16 amino acids. The CDR3 spells CASSQRALAEYNEQFF. Written as DNA, the CDR3 is TGTGCCAGCAGCCAAAGAGCACTAGCGGAATACAATGAGCAGTTCTTC.

The chain carries TRBV2 and TRBJ2-7; perhaps TRBD2 as D (6 bases). The V end was cut by 6 bases, the J end by 0 bases, with 9 bases between. Germline V gives CDR1 SNHLY, CDR2 FYNNEI. This CDR3 is 13 amino acids long. The CDR3 here is CASRRDASYEQYF. The DNA for the CDR3 is TGTGCCAGCAGGCGGGACGCCTCCTACGAGCAGTACTTC.

The CDR3 region has the DNA TGTGCCAGCAGTTCCCTCCCTGTCGGACAGGACCTCCACTTT. Translating gives CASSSLPVGQDLHF. The chain couples TRBV6-5 to TRBJ1-6; 7 bases fit TRBD1. This CDR3 spans 14 amino acids. Germline V gives CDR1 MNHEY, CDR2 SVGAGI. Trimming removed 4 bases from V and 15 bases from J; junction bases left unmatched: 12.

Comments on this clone: A read error is possible here, since a much larger clone lies one base away. The chain has TRBV7-9 and TRBJ2-5; 10 bases match TRBD1. Germline trimming cut 7 bases from V and 3 bases from J; bases unmatched to any gene: 5. CDR3 length: 14 residues. From germline, CDR1 is SEHNR and CDR2 FQNEAQ (reference sequence). This CDR3 is CASNTGTGEETQYF. CDR3 sequence (DNA): TGTGCCAGCAACACCGGGACAGGGGAAGAGACCCAGTACTTC.

The V gene is TRBV19, the J gene TRBJ1-2; D uncertain. The CDR3 runs to 11 residues. V dropped 7 bases and J dropped 5 bases, with 8 bases sitting between them. The germline gives CDR1 LNHDA, CDR2 SQIVND (reference sequence). In DNA form, the CDR3 reads TGTGCCAGTAAGGGTCCGTATGGCTACACCTTC. Protein sequence: CASKGPYGYTF.

The chain joins TRBV5-1 to TRBJ1-2; the D gene is possibly TRBD1 (5 bases). Trimming cost V 4 bases and J 4 bases, with 14 bases left between them. The CDR3 extends over 14 amino acids. The germline CDR1 and CDR2 sequences are SGHRS and YFSETQ. As DNA, the CDR3 is TGCGCCAGCAGCCCCCCTGGGGGAACCTATGGCTACACCTTC. Protein: CASSPPGGTYGYTF.

This clone appeared a few times. The chain links TRBV2 to TRBJ2-7; D could derive from TRBD1 or TRBD2 (7 bases each). Germline V lookup: CDR1 SNHLY, CDR2 FYNNEI. V gave up 9 bases and J gave up 6 bases, with 18 bases separating them. The CDR3 sequence is 13 residues long. In nucleotides, the CDR3 is TGTGCCAGTAAGGGAGGGGGCCGGGGCGAGCAGTACTTC. As protein: CASKGGGRGEQYF.

The chain uses TRBV7-9 and TRBJ1-1, with 7 bases aligning to TRBD1. Germline V gene sequence: CDR1 SEHNR, CDR2 FQNEAQ (reference sequence). This CDR3 contains 12 residues. Germline trimming cut 3 bases from V and 10 bases from J; bases unmatched to any gene: 5. The CDR3 coding sequence is TGTGCCAGCAGCTTTGTACAGGGGCCAGCTTTCTTT. It encodes CASSFVQGPAFF. Full variable domain (missing parts from reference TRBV7-9 and TRBJ1-1): DTGVSQNPRHKITKRGQNVTFRCDPISEHNRLYWYRQTLGQGPEFLTYFQNEAQLEKSRLLSDRFSAERPKGSFSTLEIQRTEQGDSAMYLCASSFVQGPAFFGQGTRLTVV.

The rearrangement joins TRBV12-3 or TRBV12-4 to TRBJ2-1, with D uncertain. This CDR3 spans 13 amino acids. V was trimmed by 1 base and J by 8 bases, leaving 9 bases between them. CDR3 in DNA: TGTGCCAGCAGTTTAGGCCCGGCCGATGAGCAGTTCTTC. Protein sequence: CASSLGPADEQFF.

This clone turned up a few times. This sequence joins TRBV7-9 and TRBJ2-7; TRBD1 agrees at 10 bases. Germline assignment: CDR1 SEHNR and CDR2 FQNEAQ (reference sequence). Trimming at V came to 4 bases and at J to 4 bases, leaving 10 bases not matched to a gene. This CDR3 spans 16 amino acids. As DNA, the CDR3 is TGTGCCAGCAGCTCCTCCAGGAGGACAGGGGGATACGAGCAGTACTTC. Amino acids: CASSSSRRTGGYEQYF.

This chain uses TRBV6-1 with TRBJ1-5; D is unclear. The CDR3 is made up of 15 amino acids. Looked up from germline, CDR1 is MNHNS and CDR2 is SASEGT. The ends were cut back, 0 bases at V and 11 bases at J, with 17 bases in the middle. CDR3 region: CASSEAPKPGGSQHF. The DNA for the CDR3 is TGTGCCAGCAGTGAAGCGCCCAAGCCAGGCGGGTCCCAGCATTTT.

V is TRBV2 and J is TRBJ1-3; D is possibly TRBD1 (6 bases). This CDR3 is 13 amino acids long. Germline V gene lookup returns CDR1 SNHLY and CDR2 FYNNEI. V was pared by 6 bases and J by 0 bases, with 6 bases between. CDR3 region: CASRDSSGNTIYF. CDR3 nucleotide sequence: TGTGCCAGCAGGGACAGCTCTGGAAACACCATATATTTT.

In nucleotides, the CDR3 is TGTGCCGCGACGGACAGGGAGAACACTGAAGCTTTCTTT. Protein product: CAATDRENTEAFF. V and J are TRBV15 and TRBJ1-1; 8 positions match TRBD1. V lost 11 bases and J lost 1; bases outside the gene matches: 6. CDR1 LNHNV and CDR2 YYDKDF come from the germline V gene (reference sequence). This CDR3 has 13 amino acids.

The chain couples TRBV5-1 to TRBJ1-6; 7 nucleotides match TRBD1. V shed 2 bases, J shed 5 bases, and the junction held 1 base outside the gene matches. The CDR3 sequence is 14 residues long. Germline V gives CDR1 SGHRS, CDR2 YFSETQ. In nucleotides, the CDR3 is TGCGCCAGCAGCTTCGGGACAGATAATTCACCCCTCCACTTT. Its translation: CASSFGTDNSPLHF. Supplemented by reference TRBV5-1 and TRBJ1-6, the full variable domain reads KAGVTQTPRYLIKTRGQQVTLSCSPISGHRSVSWYQQTPGQGLQFLFEYFSETQRNKGNFPGRFSGRQFSNSRSEMNVSTLELGDSALYLCASSFGTDNSPLHFGNGTRLTVT.

The chain is built from TRBV29-1 and TRBJ2-1; TRBD1 aligns across 8 bases. The CDR3 has 15 amino acids. The V gene end was trimmed by 1 base and the J gene end by 7 bases; junction bases not matched to a gene: 9. Germline values: CDR1 SQVTM, CDR2 ANQGSEA. Written as DNA, the CDR3 is TGCAGCGTTGAAGGAAGCAGGGGGCTAATTAATGAGCAGTTCTTC. Residues: CSVEGSRGLINEQFF.

There are a few counts of this clone. The gene calls are TRBV5-6 and TRBJ1-1; D unresolved. From germline, CDR1 is SGHDT and CDR2 YYEEEE. The V gene lost 1 base and the J gene lost 3 bases, with 13 bases spanning the gap. CDR3 size: 15 residues. Here the CDR3 DNA reads TGTGCCAGCAGCTTGCTGCAGCTTAAGGACACTGAAGCTTTCTTT. This translates into CASSLLQLKDTEAFF.

V usage is TRBV5-1 and J usage is TRBJ1-2; the match to TRBD1 covers 8 bases. The CDR3 extends over 15 amino acids. After removal of 1 base from V and 4 bases from J, the junction contained 6 bases not matched to a gene. Germline V CDR1 and CDR2: SGHRS, YFSETQ. The DNA of the CDR3 is TGCGCCAGCAGCTTGAACCAGGGGGCGAGCTATGGCTACACCTTC. It is translated as CASSLNQGASYGYTF.

The sample holds one count of this clone. V gene TRBV5-1 combines with J gene TRBJ1-1; 7 positions agree with TRBD1. V lost 5 bases, J lost 3 bases, and 4 bases stayed unmatched. The germline gives CDR1 SGHRS, CDR2 YFSETQ. The CDR3 is 13 amino acids. This chain's CDR3 is CASRTGQHTEAFF. The CDR3 region has the DNA TGCGCCAGCAGGACGGGACAGCACACTGAAGCTTTCTTT.

J is TRBJ2-1 and V is TRBV19; the match to TRBD2 covers 8 bases. Germline lookup yields CDR1 LNHDA and CDR2 SQIVND (reference sequence). The V gene end was trimmed by 8 bases and the J gene end by 0 bases; junction bases not matched to a gene: 6. The CDR3 extends over 15 amino acids. The CDR3 coding sequence is TGTGCCAGTGAAAAAAGCGGGAGCTCCTACAATGAGCAGTTCTTC. Protein sequence: CASEKSGSSYNEQFF. The full variable domain, its missing parts supplied by reference TRBV19 and TRBJ2-1, is DGGITQSPKYLFRKEGQNVTLSCEQNLNHDAMYWYRQDPGQGLRLIYYSQIVNDFQKGDIAEGYSVSREKKESFPLTVTSAQKNPTAFYLCASEKSGSSYNEQFFGPGTRLTVL.

The chain combines TRBV5-1 with TRBJ1-6; the D is unclear. V dropped 4 bases and J dropped 7 bases, with 12 bases sitting between them. Looked up from germline, CDR1 is SGHRS and CDR2 is YFSETQ. The CDR3 has 14 residues. The chain's CDR3 is CASSLTRTNSPLHF. CDR3 coding DNA: TGCGCCAGCAGCCTCACAAGAACCAATTCACCCCTCCACTTT. Together with reference TRBV5-1 and TRBJ1-6, the CDR3 gives the full variable domain: KAGVTQTPRYLIKTRGQQVTLSCSPISGHRSVSWYQQTPGQGLQFLFEYFSETQRNKGNFPGRFSGRQFSNSRSEMNVSTLELGDSALYLCASSLTRTNSPLHFGNGTRLTVT.

This chain uses TRBV23-1 with TRBJ2-7; the D is unclear. TRBV23-1 is an ORF, with its function uncertain. The CDR3 covers 16 residues. The V gene lost 2 bases and the J gene lost 0 bases, with 14 bases spanning the gap. The CDR3, as DNA: TGCGCCAGCAGTCAAAACCCTAACTTCCACTCCTACGAGCAGTACTTC. It is translated as CASSQNPNFHSYEQYF.

J is TRBJ1-1 and V is TRBV5-8; 7 nucleotides line up with TRBD1. This CDR3 is built from 16 residues. Trimming removed 7 bases from V and 3 bases from J; junction bases left unmatched: 15. Germline CDR1 and CDR2: SGHTS and YDEGEE. CDR3 region: CASSSPGRTGDTEAFF. CDR3 nucleotides: TGTGCCAGCTCCTCACCCGGCCGAACAGGGGACACTGAAGCTTTCTTT.